These 20 T cell receptor beta chains came from one sample sequenced in a study of sequential checkpoint blockade in melanoma. The treatment was: randomized to nivolumab then ipilimumab (arm A) or the reverse (arm B). Clones were read by immunoSEQ multiplex PCR, and TCRdb kept only the in-frame ones, dropping some. The table has some 13,000 clones, about two thirds seen once. The material sequenced was CD8+ T cells sorted from blood (inferred from file names), taken from a patient given nivolumab and ipilimumab in sequence. These receptors all come from a human donor with melanoma.

V and J are TRBV19 and TRBJ2-5, with 11 bases that match TRBD2. The trim removed 3 bases at V and 0 bases at J, leaving 6 bases unmatched. Germline CDR1 LNHDA, CDR2 SQIVND (reference sequence). This CDR3 is built from 17 residues. The CDR3 nucleotides are TGTGCCAGTAGTATGACAGGACTAGCGGGTAACCAAGAGACCCAGTACTTC. This gives the protein CASSMTGLAGNQETQYF.

This clone is a singleton in its sample. The V gene is TRBV7-9, the J gene TRBJ2-7, with 9 bases matching TRBD1. The V and J ends lost 5 bases and 5 bases, in that order; junction bases with no gene match: 1. There are 12 residues in the CDR3. Germline-derived CDR1 and CDR2 are SEHNR and FQNEAQ (reference sequence). CDR3 protein: CASSGTGNEQYF. The DNA of the CDR3 is TGTGCCAGCAGCGGGACAGGGAACGAGCAGTACTTC.

The CDR3 region is CAISDPGSGRTNEQYF. The CDR3 DNA follows: TGTGCCATCAGTGACCCAGGGAGCGGGAGGACCAACGAGCAGTACTTC. The J gene is TRBJ2-7, the V gene TRBV10-3; TRBD2 matches at 9 bases. CDR1 ENHRY and CDR2 SYGVKD come from the germline V gene. This CDR3 is 16 amino acids long. V trimming: 3 bases; J trimming: 5 bases; junction bases outside the gene matches: 11.

V is TRBV27 and J is TRBJ1-2, with TRBD1 matching 8 bases. V shed 2 bases and J 2 bases; nucleotides not matched to a gene: 4. CDR3 length: 15 residues. CDR1 is MNHEY, CDR2 SMNVEV, per germline (reference sequence). The CDR3 protein is CASSLTRTGNYGYTF. The CDR3 DNA sequence: TGTGCCAGCAGTTTAACCCGGACAGGGAACTATGGCTACACCTTC.

V is TRBV6-1 and J is TRBJ2-1; D call uncertain. CDR1 MNHNS and CDR2 SASEGT come from the germline V gene. The ends were cut back, 4 bases at V and 2 bases at J, with 12 bases in the middle. CDR3 length equals 15 residues. The CDR3 DNA sequence: TGTGCCAGCAGTGTATACGGGTATACCTACAATGAGCAGTTCTTC. Translating gives CASSVYGYTYNEQFF.

The chain is built from TRBV6-6 and TRBJ1-3; D may be TRBD1 (5 bases). CDR3 size: 14 residues. Trimming pared 5 bases from V and 3 bases from J, leaving 11 bases between. The germline V gene has CDR1 MNHNY and CDR2 SVGAGI (reference sequence). The CDR3 here is CASSADSLGNTIYF. CDR3 nucleotides: TGTGCCAGCAGTGCCGACAGTCTTGGAAACACCATATATTTT.

The chain is built from TRBV11-2 and TRBJ1-2; no reliable D call. CDR1 is SGHAT and CDR2 is FQNNGV in the germline V gene. The CDR3 is 14 residues long. Between the trimmed V and J ends, which lost 1 base and 3 bases, there was a span of 9 bases. Here the CDR3 reads CASSLVPGDYGYTF. CDR3 coding DNA: TGTGCCAGCAGCTTAGTACCCGGGGACTATGGCTACACCTTC.

This clone came up a few times. The rearrangement links TRBV7-9 to TRBJ1-5; D unclear. The V end lost 1 base, the J end lost 2 bases, and 9 bases lay between the germline ends. This CDR3 has 15 residues. CDR1 is SEHNR and CDR2 is FQNEAQ in the germline V gene (reference sequence). This chain's CDR3 is CASSLGPGGNQPQHF. For the CDR3, the DNA is TGTGCCAGCAGCTTAGGCCCAGGCGGCAATCAGCCCCAGCATTTT.

The chain has TRBV27 and TRBJ2-2; 7 bases align to TRBD2. CDR1 is MNHEY, CDR2 SMNVEV, per germline (reference sequence). The CDR3 runs to 17 residues. Trimming removed 0 bases from V and 2 bases from J; junction bases left unmatched: 6. The CDR3 sequence is CASSLSTLAANTGELFF. CDR3 in DNA: TGTGCCAGCAGTTTATCGACCCTAGCGGCTAACACCGGGGAGCTGTTTTTT.

The V call is TRBV6-1, the J call TRBJ1-1, with 7 bases that match TRBD1. V lost 7 bases to trimming and J lost 6 bases; unmatched junction nucleotides: 11. There are 14 residues in the CDR3. Germline CDR1 reads MNHNS; CDR2 reads SASEGT. CDR3: CASTPTGPGSEAFF. In nucleotides, the CDR3 is TGTGCCAGCACCCCGACAGGGCCGGGGTCTGAAGCTTTCTTT.

The chain couples TRBV6-5 to TRBJ2-1; 7 bases are a match to TRBD1. Per germline, CDR1 MNHEY and CDR2 SVGAGI. There are 15 residues in the CDR3. V lost 7 bases, J lost 7 bases, and 13 bases stayed unmatched. CDR3 nucleotide sequence: TGTGCCAGCACCCCTATCGGCGCAGGGGGTAATGAGCAGTTCTTC. Amino acids: CASTPIGAGGNEQFF.

DNA for the CDR3: TGTGCCAGCAGTGGGGGGCTGTTCTCCTACAATGAGCAGTTCTTC. This sequence encodes CASSGGLFSYNEQFF. The J gene is TRBJ2-1, the V gene TRBV2, with a possible D match to TRBD1 (6 bases). CDR3 length: 15 residues. Germline CDR1 is SNHLY and CDR2 is FYNNEI. V lost 4 bases, J lost 0 bases, and 10 bases lay in between.

V usage is TRBV7-9 and J usage is TRBJ2-2; possible D gene TRBD2, 7 bases. There are 15 residues in the CDR3. Between the trimmed V and J ends, which lost 8 bases and 7 bases, there was a span of 20 bases. Germline V gene data show CDR1 as SEHNR and CDR2 as FQNEAQ (reference sequence). CDR3 protein: CASGLKRGGDGELFF. The CDR3 nucleotides read TGTGCCAGCGGCCTCAAGAGGGGGGGTGACGGGGAGCTGTTTTTT.

The chain couples TRBV14 to TRBJ1-1; no clear D gene. Trimming left V 1 base short and J 1 base short, with 10 bases between. This CDR3 has 15 residues. Germline-derived CDR1 and CDR2 are SGHDN and FVKESK. CDR3: CASSQAAQSNTEAFF. CDR3 in DNA: TGTGCCAGCAGCCAAGCGGCACAGTCGAACACTGAAGCTTTCTTT.

Judged by abundance, this clone is medium-sized. V usage is TRBV19 and J usage is TRBJ1-2; D ambiguous. Per germline, CDR1 LNHDA and CDR2 SQIVND (reference sequence). The CDR3 runs to 12 residues. The germline V and J ends were trimmed by 3 bases and 6 bases, with 8 bases remaining between them. Written as DNA, the CDR3 is TGTGCCAGTAGTATCGCTAGCAATGGCTACACCTTC. It translates to CASSIASNGYTF.

This sequence joins TRBV7-9 and TRBJ2-3, with D possibly being TRBD1 (6 bases). There are 15 residues in the CDR3. In germline, CDR1 is SEHNR, CDR2 FQNEAQ (reference sequence). V was trimmed by 5 bases and J by 2 bases, leaving 14 bases between them. The CDR3 nucleotides are TGTGCCAGCAGCCGACAACAGGGTACCACAGATACGCAGTATTTT. Amino acids: CASSRQQGTTDTQYF.

The V gene is TRBV6-1, the J gene TRBJ2-1; 9 bases map to TRBD2. Germline V CDR1 and CDR2: MNHNS, SASEGT. Germline trimming cut 1 base from V and 0 bases from J; bases unmatched to any gene: 16. This CDR3 has 21 amino acids. CDR3 sequence (DNA): TGTGCCAGCAGTGAAGGGGGACAGATATGGACTAGCGTCTTCTCCTACAATGAGCAGTTCTTC. Amino acid sequence: CASSEGGQIWTSVFSYNEQFF.

The sample holds a few counts of this clone. This chain joins TRBV10-3 and TRBJ2-4; 9 bases fit TRBD1. CDR1 and CDR2 from the germline V gene are ENHRY and SYGVKD. V trimming: 2 bases; J trimming: 6 bases; junction bases outside the gene matches: 5. The length of the CDR3 is 15 residues. The CDR3 reads CAISEGQGSGNIQYF. The DNA of the CDR3 is TGTGCCATCAGTGAGGGACAGGGGTCGGGAAACATTCAGTACTTC.

The chain uses TRBV4-1 and TRBJ1-1, with 8 bases lining up with TRBD1. Unmatched junction bases numbered 6, after V lost 0 bases and J lost 0 bases. The CDR3 is made up of 17 amino acids. Germline CDR1 MGHRA, CDR2 YSYEKL. CDR3 in amino acids: CASSQDDRGYLNTEAFF. The CDR3 region has the DNA TGCGCCAGCAGCCAAGACGACAGGGGCTACCTGAACACTGAAGCTTTCTTT.

This clone was observed once. The V and J genes are TRBV9 and TRBJ1-2; 8 bases are shared with TRBD1. J lost 4 bases, V lost 4 bases, and 6 bases had no gene match. The CDR3 has 14 residues. Germline CDR1 reads SGDLS; CDR2 reads YYNGEE. This chain's CDR3 is CASSRGTGSYGYTF. CDR3 nucleotide sequence: TGTGCCAGCAGCAGGGGGACAGGAAGCTATGGCTACACCTTC.